The TCR beta chain under discussion was sequenced for a study of CD8 T cell repertoires and HIV-1 epitope variants. Produced via immunoSEQ multiplex PCR; TCRdb's table is partial and in-frame only. The table lists approximately 5,200 clones, roughly 70% of them singletons. Remarks on this clone: The antigen is not known.

The CDR3 has 14 residues. CDR1 SGHAT and CDR2 FQNNGV come from the germline V gene. The V and J ends lost 5 bases and 4 bases, in that order; junction bases with no gene match: 5. The receptor was derived from a male donor with HIV. The genes are TRBV11-2 and TRBJ2-3; TRBD1 matches at 8 bases. The sequencing input was cultured CD8+ T cells derived from PBMCs. The CDR3 loop reads CASSRQGTADTQYF. The CDR3 coding sequence is TGTGCCAGCAGCCGACAGGGGACAGCAGATACGCAGTATTTT.